The source of this TCR beta chain is a study of vaccination effects on CD4 cells after COVID-19. Findings of the study overall: The study, lacking early post-infection timepoints, had few convalescent patients. Convalescents' post-vaccine spike-reactive clones were mainly new, vaccine-induced.

Assay used: immunoSEQ multiplex PCR; TCRdb lists only in-frame clones, some missing. The sample includes 70,000 or so clones, roughly 73% seen only once; the top ten take under 6%. Within the ViraFEST assay, antigen-specific CD4+ T cells underwent expansion with viral peptide pools prior to sequencing. Cells that had been cultured for roughly 9 days were the source of isolated CD4+ T cells. Infection with SARS-CoV-2 occurred in the person between March and December 2020, and PCR confirmed it. Wells of around 2 million PBMC each were grown with about 9.5 IU/ml IL-2 and 8.5 to 10 ug/ml peptides. Points on this clone: Its antigen is still unknown.

The germline gives CDR1 GTSNPN, CDR2 SVGIG (reference sequence). J lost 2 bases, V lost 3 bases, and 7 bases had no gene match. CDR3 length: 15 amino acids. This chain joins TRBV30 and TRBJ2-7; TRBD1 agrees at 10 bases. This receptor was obtained from a human donor who had a prior SARS-CoV-2 infection. This material consisted of CD4+ T cells from PBMCs cultured with HIV peptides, taken before COVID-19 vaccination. The subset denotes: HIV-1 Nef peptide pool negative control/reference culture. This CDR3 reads CAWSRGQGITYEQYF. DNA of the CDR3: TGTGCCTGGAGCCGGGGACAGGGGATAACCTACGAGCAGTACTTC.